Listed below are T cell receptor beta chains from one sample, sequenced in a study of tumor-infiltrating lymphocytes in localized non-small cell lung cancer. The assay was immunoSEQ multiplex PCR, and TCRdb's table has in-frame clones only and misses some. The data show under 7,000 clones, about 82% seen once. The source material was uninvolved lung tissue not adjacent to the tumor. The receptors here all came from a human donor with non-small cell lung cancer. Each CDR3 is given with its conserved first and last residue. A D gene is named only where the DNA matches it firmly. Part of the rows lack a size; the others show once, few, many or a class for expanded clones.

abundance: NA
d_gene: TRBD1
j_gene: TRBJ1-4
v_gene: TRBV25-1
CDR3aa: CASSELGQGNEKLFF
CDR3nt: TGTGCCAGCAGTGAACTGGGACAGGGTAATGAAAAACTGTTTTTT

abundance: NA
d_gene: NA
j_gene: TRBJ2-7
v_gene: TRBV5-1
CDR3aa: CASSVGATYEQYF
CDR3nt: TGCGCCAGCAGCGTGGGGGCCACCTACGAGCAGTACTTC

abundance: NA
d_gene: NA
j_gene: TRBJ1-5
v_gene: TRBV5-1
CDR3aa: CASSLGAPGQPQHF
CDR3nt: TGCGCCAGCAGCTTGGGGGCCCCGGGTCAGCCCCAGCATTTT

abundance: NA
d_gene: NA
j_gene: TRBJ2-2
v_gene: TRBV5-1
CDR3aa: CASSLAVGELFF
CDR3nt: TGCGCCAGCAGTTTGGCGGTCGGGGAGCTGTTTTTT

abundance: NA
d_gene: NA
j_gene: TRBJ1-2
v_gene: TRBV13
CDR3aa: CASSSPELRYRGYTF
CDR3nt: TGTGCCAGCAGCTCCCCCGAGCTGAGATACAGGGGCTACACCTTC

abundance: NA
d_gene: NA
j_gene: TRBJ1-2
v_gene: TRBV7-2
CDR3aa: CASSLWGTGYTF
CDR3nt: TGTGCCAGCAGCTTGTGGGGAACTGGCTACACCTTC

abundance: NA
d_gene: NA
j_gene: TRBJ2-7
v_gene: TRBV25-1
CDR3aa: CASTRGLGGDEQYF
CDR3nt: TGTGCCAGCACCCGGGGGCTGGGGGGCGACGAGCAGTACTTC

abundance: NA
d_gene: NA
j_gene: TRBJ1-3
v_gene: TRBV28
CDR3aa: CATRRNSGNTIYF
CDR3nt: TGTGCCACCCGACGGAACTCTGGAAACACCATATATTTT

abundance: few
d_gene: NA
j_gene: TRBJ2-3
v_gene: TRBV19
CDR3aa: CASSWTVTDTQYF
CDR3nt: TGTGCCAGTAGTTGGACAGTCACAGATACGCAGTATTTT

abundance: NA
d_gene: TRBD1
j_gene: TRBJ2-4
v_gene: TRBV29-1
CDR3aa: CSVRGTAFDIQYF
CDR3nt: TGCAGCGTAAGAGGGACAGCCTTCGACATTCAGTACTTC

abundance: NA
d_gene: NA
j_gene: TRBJ2-2
v_gene: TRBV10-1
CDR3aa: CASSGLFTGELFF
CDR3nt: TGCGCCAGCTCAGGACTGTTCACCGGGGAGCTGTTTTTT

abundance: NA
d_gene: NA
j_gene: TRBJ1-1
v_gene: TRBV29-1
CDR3aa: CSVVPSNTEAFF
CDR3nt: TGCAGCGTTGTCCCCAGCAACACTGAAGCTTTCTTT

abundance: NA
d_gene: NA
j_gene: TRBJ1-2
v_gene: TRBV7-2
CDR3aa: CASSQTGNYGYTF
CDR3nt: TGTGCCAGCAGCCAGACAGGCAACTATGGCTACACCTTC

abundance: few
d_gene: NA
j_gene: TRBJ2-5
v_gene: TRBV6-1
CDR3aa: CASSAAQMRETQYF
CDR3nt: TGTGCCAGCAGTGCGGCCCAGATGCGAGAGACCCAGTACTTC

abundance: once
d_gene: NA
j_gene: TRBJ2-1
v_gene: TRBV10-3
CDR3aa: CAITTNYNEQFF
CDR3nt: TGTGCCATCACCACTAACTACAATGAGCAGTTCTTC

abundance: NA
d_gene: NA
j_gene: TRBJ1-2
v_gene: TRBV5-8
CDR3aa: CASSRGRNYGYTF
CDR3nt: TGTGCCAGCAGCCGGGGCCGTAACTATGGCTACACCTTC

abundance: few
d_gene: NA
j_gene: TRBJ2-1
v_gene: TRBV6-4
CDR3aa: CASSVRLGMYNEQFF
CDR3nt: TGTGCCAGCAGTGTGCGCCTTGGGATGTACAATGAGCAGTTCTTC

abundance: NA
d_gene: NA
j_gene: TRBJ1-6
v_gene: TRBV5-1
CDR3aa: CASSARTGRSYNSPLHF
CDR3nt: TGCGCCAGCAGCGCAAGGACCGGACGGTCCTATAATTCACCCCTCCACTTT

abundance: NA
d_gene: TRBD1
j_gene: TRBJ2-7
v_gene: TRBV29-1
CDR3aa: CSVRTGSHEQYF
CDR3nt: TGCAGCGTCAGGACAGGGTCCCACGAGCAGTACTTC

abundance: large
d_gene: TRBD1
j_gene: TRBJ2-5
v_gene: TRBV29-1
CDR3aa: CSVEDDRGRTETQYF
CDR3nt: TGCAGCGTTGAAGATGACAGGGGGCGTACAGAGACCCAGTACTTC

abundance: few
d_gene: TRBD1
j_gene: TRBJ2-3
v_gene: TRBV19
CDR3aa: CASSRDDRGSLSSDTQYF
CDR3nt: TGTGCCAGTAGTAGGGATGACAGGGGGTCATTGTCCTCGGATACGCAGTATTTT

abundance: NA
d_gene: TRBD2
j_gene: TRBJ2-7
v_gene: TRBV5-4
CDR3aa: CASSEGTSSAYEQYF
CDR3nt: TGTGCCAGCAGCGAAGGGACTAGCTCGGCCTACGAGCAGTACTTC

abundance: NA
d_gene: NA
j_gene: TRBJ1-6
v_gene: TRBV6-6
CDR3aa: CASSAGLYSPLHF
CDR3nt: TGTGCCAGCAGTGCGGGTCTGTACTCACCCCTCCACTTT

abundance: once
d_gene: NA
j_gene: TRBJ1-5
v_gene: TRBV15
CDR3aa: CATSRDYSSNQPQHF
CDR3nt: TGTGCCACCAGCAGAGATTACAGTAGCAATCAGCCCCAGCATTTT

abundance: NA
d_gene: NA
j_gene: TRBJ1-1
v_gene: TRBV2
CDR3aa: CASSEGGGLNTEAFF
CDR3nt: TGTGCCAGCAGTGAAGGGGGGGGGCTGAACACTGAAGCTTTCTTT

abundance: NA
d_gene: NA
j_gene: TRBJ2-3
v_gene: TRBV7-2
CDR3aa: CASSLTVDTQYF
CDR3nt: TGTGCCAGCAGCTTAACAGTCGATACGCAGTATTTT

abundance: NA
d_gene: TRBD1
j_gene: TRBJ2-3
v_gene: TRBV4-3
CDR3aa: CASSRGQGRGTDTQYF
CDR3nt: TGCGCCAGCAGCCGGGGACAGGGCAGAGGCACAGATACGCAGTATTTT

abundance: NA
d_gene: TRBD1
j_gene: TRBJ2-2
v_gene: TRBV30
CDR3aa: CAWVKGTGWTGELFF
CDR3nt: TGTGCCTGGGTGAAGGGGACAGGGTGGACCGGGGAGCTGTTTTTT

abundance: few
d_gene: NA
j_gene: TRBJ2-3
v_gene: TRBV29-1
CDR3aa: CSVELGQGGDTQYF
CDR3nt: TGCAGCGTTGAATTAGGGCAGGGGGGAGATACGCAGTATTTT

abundance: medium-sized
d_gene: TRBD1
j_gene: TRBJ2-2
v_gene: TRBV29-1
CDR3aa: CSVKKTGGLNTGELFF
CDR3nt: TGCAGCGTTAAAAAGACAGGGGGCCTTAACACCGGGGAGCTGTTTTTT

abundance: NA
d_gene: NA
j_gene: TRBJ2-2
v_gene: TRBV7-2
CDR3aa: CASSLSARHGNTGELFF
CDR3nt: TGTGCCAGCAGCTTATCAGCGCGACACGGAAACACCGGGGAGCTGTTTTTT

abundance: NA
d_gene: NA
j_gene: TRBJ2-5
v_gene: TRBV11-2
CDR3aa: CASSLEIGGTQYF
CDR3nt: TGTGCCAGCAGCTTAGAAATAGGAGGGACCCAGTACTTC

abundance: hyperexpanded
d_gene: TRBD2
j_gene: TRBJ2-1
v_gene: TRBV6-4
CDR3aa: CASNNGGAGEQFF
CDR3nt: TGTGCCAGCAATAACGGGGGGGCAGGTGAGCAGTTCTTC

abundance: NA
d_gene: NA
j_gene: TRBJ2-3
v_gene: TRBV11-3
CDR3aa: CAARRLVVDTQYF
CDR3nt: TGTGCCGCCCGTAGGTTAGTAGTAGATACGCAGTATTTT

abundance: NA
d_gene: NA
j_gene: TRBJ1-2
v_gene: TRBV10-2
CDR3aa: CASSDRERSYGYTF
CDR3nt: TGCGCCAGCAGTGATCGGGAAAGGAGCTATGGCTACACCTTC

abundance: NA
d_gene: NA
j_gene: TRBJ1-4
v_gene: TRBV12-1
CDR3aa: CASSFAYKRLTNEKLFF
CDR3nt: TGTGCCAGCAGCTTTGCTTACAAACGTCTAACTAATGAAAAACTGTTTTTT

abundance: NA
d_gene: NA
j_gene: TRBJ1-6
v_gene: TRBV21-1
CDR3aa: CASTWTKDNSPLHF
CDR3nt: TGTGCCAGCACGTGGACAAAAGATAATTCACCCCTCCACTTT